The clone carrying this T cell receptor (beta chain) was detected many times. Its antigen is not known. V shed 6 bases, J shed 2 bases, and the junction held 5 bases outside the gene matches. The CDR3 consists of 14 residues. In germline, CDR1 is SNHLY, CDR2 FYNNEI. TCRdb ran MiXCR on the 5' RACE reads and lists one entry per CDR3 protein. The sample contains under 500,000 distinct CDR3 sequences, under 20% of which appear only once. The sample belongs to a study of T cells after yellow fever vaccination. General observations from the study: Reappearance after the booster was seen for most primary-vaccination clones, at 96% CD4 and 75% to 90% CD8.

V and J are TRBV2 and TRBJ1-1, with TRBD1 matching 8 bases. This sample comprised PBMCs, obtained before the yellow fever booster vaccination. This TCR derives from a man aged 18 to 30 who received the YFV17D yellow fever vaccine. CDR3 bases: TGTGCCAGCAGCGGACAGGGCGGTAACACTGAAGCTTTCTTT. As protein: CASSGQGGNTEAFF.